These 31 T cell receptor beta chains originate from one sample sequenced in a study of blood T cell repertoires in COVID-19 (dated by TCRdb to about 2020). Library preparation employed the immunoSEQ multiplex PCR assay. TCRdb re-hosts the immuneACCESS table, in-frame sequences only. Its copies lack some clones; in the studies checked, an unresolved V gene accounts for under half of them, and the cause for the rest is not known. Here the sample has fewer than 150,000 clones; 70% to 90% occur a single time. The ten top clones hold roughly 8.9% of the sample. The material sequenced was peripheral blood. The receptors shown here come from a woman in her 70s who had recovered from COVID-19.

The chain is built from TRBV27 and TRBJ2-3, with D perhaps matching TRBD2 (6 bases). Germline V gives CDR1 MNHEY, CDR2 SMNVEV (reference sequence). This CDR3 is 15 amino acids long. The V end was cut by 3 bases, the J end by 6 bases, with 16 bases between. The CDR3 loop reads CASSLGGLPEDTQYF. CDR3 nucleotides: TGTGCCAGCAGTTTGGGGGGACTCCCGGAGGATACGCAGTATTTT.

V gene TRBV7-9 combines with J gene TRBJ2-1; tentative D call: TRBD2 (5 bases). Trimming stripped 5 bases from V and 4 bases from J, with 15 bases between. Germline V gives CDR1 SEHNR, CDR2 FQNEAQ (reference sequence). The CDR3 spans 15 residues. CDR3 DNA: TGTGCCAGCAGCATAGGACTGGGTGGGTACAATGAGCAGTTCTTC. Translation gives CASSIGLGGYNEQFF.

The chain couples TRBV7-2 to TRBJ1-6; unclear D gene. The V gene's germline CDR1 is SGHTA and CDR2 FQGNSA. V shed 5 bases and J shed 11 bases, with 16 bases lying between them. The CDR3 has 14 residues. The CDR3 DNA is TGTGCCAGCAGCCCCGTCCTATCCCGGGCACCCCTCCACTTT. This codes for CASSPVLSRAPLHF.

CDR3 region: CASSLSRAGGAQYF. The CDR3 nucleotides read TGTGCCAGCAGCTTAAGTAGGGCCGGGGGGGCCCAGTACTTC. V is TRBV11-2 and J is TRBJ2-5; 8 bases map to TRBD2. The CDR3 is 14 amino acids. The junction had 8 bases not matched to a gene; V was cut back by 2 bases and J by 9 bases. CDR1 and CDR2 from the germline V gene are SGHAT and FQNNGV.

The chain carries TRBV19 and TRBJ1-2; TRBD1 matches 10 bases. With V trimmed by 7 bases and J by 7 bases, 9 bases remained unmatched. The V gene's germline CDR1 is LNHDA and CDR2 SQIVND (reference sequence). The CDR3 is 14 residues long. The CDR3 region is CASTSRDRGIGYTF. The CDR3 DNA sequence: TGTGCCAGTACTTCCCGGGACAGGGGTATTGGCTACACCTTC.

The chain links TRBV28 to TRBJ2-7; unclear D gene. This CDR3 is built from 12 residues. Deletions cut 3 bases from V and 10 bases from J, with 13 bases between. Germline values: CDR1 MDHEN, CDR2 SYDVKM. CDR3 nucleotide sequence: TGTGCCAGCAGTTTTTTAGTTCAACCTCAGTACTTC. Residues: CASSFLVQPQYF. Full variable domain (missing parts from reference TRBV28 and TRBJ2-7): DVKVTQSSRYLVKRTGEKVFLECVQDMDHENMFWYRQDPGLGLRLIYFSYDVKMKEKGDIPEGYSVSREKKERFSLILESASTNQTSMYLCASSFLVQPQYFGPGTRLTVT.

The J gene is TRBJ2-3, the V gene TRBV6-2 or TRBV6-3, with 8 bases lining up with TRBD2. The CDR3 extends over 14 amino acids. Per germline, CDR1 MNHEY and CDR2 SVGEGT. V trimming: 5 bases; J trimming: 5 bases; junction bases outside the gene matches: 6. The CDR3, as DNA: TGTGCCAGCAGTATCCTCCGGGGGGGAGATACGCAGTATTTT. Protein: CASSILRGGDTQYF.

The chain employs TRBV7-2 and TRBJ1-5, with D uncertain. V lost 3 bases and J lost 2, with 11 bases in between. Germline V lookup: CDR1 SGHTA, CDR2 FQGNSA. The CDR3 covers 15 residues. For the CDR3, the DNA is TGTGCCAGCAGCTTGTTCCTCGGGGGCAATCAGCCCCAGCATTTT. Its translation is CASSLFLGGNQPQHF.

The V and J genes are TRBV28 and TRBJ2-3, with D perhaps TRBD2 (6 bases). Trimming took 7 bases from V and 3 from J, leaving 14 bases between them. The length of the CDR3 is 14 residues. Per germline, CDR1 MDHEN and CDR2 SYDVKM. This CDR3 is CASTSGESTDTQYF. The CDR3 DNA reads TGTGCCAGCACTTCGGGGGAGTCAACAGATACGCAGTATTTT.

The chain links TRBV7-8 to TRBJ1-3; 9 bases fit TRBD1. Germline values: CDR1 SGHVS, CDR2 FQNEAQ. This CDR3 spans 18 amino acids. Unmatched junction bases numbered 9, after V lost 1 base and J lost 2 bases. The CDR3 DNA reads as TGTGCCAGCAGCTTAGGCGTGGCCGGGACAGGGACTGGAAACACCATATATTTT. It codes for CASSLGVAGTGTGNTIYF.

The chain joins TRBV10-3 to TRBJ2-1, with 9 bases that match TRBD2. CDR1 and CDR2 from the germline V gene are ENHRY and SYGVKD. J gave up 3 bases and V 4 bases, and 7 bases lay outside the gene matches. The CDR3 runs 16 residues. CDR3 loop: CAISVGWTSVYNEQFF. In DNA, the CDR3 is TGTGCCATCAGTGTTGGCTGGACTAGCGTCTACAATGAGCAGTTCTTC.

The genes are TRBV5-1 and TRBJ1-1; D is undetermined. CDR3 length: 15 amino acids. V lost 0 bases, J lost 1 base, and 10 bases lay in between. Germline values: CDR1 SGHRS, CDR2 YFSETQ. The CDR3 here is CASSLEARRNTEAFF. In nucleotides, the CDR3 is TGCGCCAGCAGCTTGGAAGCACGGAGGAACACTGAAGCTTTCTTT.

The chain combines TRBV5-1 with TRBJ2-7, with 10 bases that match TRBD1. Unmatched junction bases numbered 6, after V lost 4 bases and J lost 5 bases. Per the germline V gene, CDR1 is SGHRS and CDR2 is YFSETQ. This CDR3 has 14 amino acids. The CDR3 DNA reads as TGCGCCAGCAGCCCCCGGGACAGGGGCAACGAGCAGTACTTC. Translated, it gives CASSPRDRGNEQYF. Variable domain in full (rest from reference TRBV5-1 and TRBJ2-7): KAGVTQTPRYLIKTRGQQVTLSCSPISGHRSVSWYQQTPGQGLQFLFEYFSETQRNKGNFPGRFSGRQFSNSRSEMNVSTLELGDSALYLCASSPRDRGNEQYFGPGTRLTVT.

This clone showed up just once. V gene TRBV2 combines with J gene TRBJ2-5; D gene ambiguous. Germline CDR1 SNHLY, CDR2 FYNNEI. The CDR3 consists of 12 residues. With 8 bases removed from V and 0 bases from J, the gap between germline ends came to 7 bases. CDR3 amino acids: CASRWYQETQYF. The CDR3 coding sequence is TGTGCCAGCCGGTGGTACCAAGAGACCCAGTACTTC.

Only a few counts were recorded for this clone. This chain uses TRBV9 with TRBJ2-3, with D possibly being TRBD2 (7 bases). The V gene's germline CDR1 is SGDLS and CDR2 YYNGEE. This CDR3 is built from 15 residues. V lost 4 bases and J lost 2, with 14 bases in between. The CDR3 spells CASSTRGALTDTQYF. CDR3 in DNA: TGTGCCAGCAGCACCCGGGGGGCCCTCACAGATACGCAGTATTTT.

This sequence joins TRBV28 and TRBJ1-1, with 7 bases that match TRBD1. From germline, CDR1 is MDHEN and CDR2 SYDVKM. Losses at the gene ends were 3 bases for V and 3 bases for J; bases not matched to a gene: 19. The CDR3 contains 19 residues. The CDR3 nucleotides are TGTGCCAGCAGTTTTTCCGCGGACAGGCGCGTGCGTGTTGACACTGAAGCTTTCTTT. The encoded protein is CASSFSADRRVRVDTEAFF.

The chain joins TRBV2 to TRBJ2-3; a weak D match, TRBD2 (5 bases). There are 15 residues in the CDR3. V lost 4 bases, J lost 0 bases, and 11 bases lay in between. Germline V gene sequence: CDR1 SNHLY, CDR2 FYNNEI. The CDR3 DNA is TGTGCCAGCAGTGTGACTACTCTAAGCACAGATACGCAGTATTTT. It translates to CASSVTTLSTDTQYF.

The V call is TRBV30, the J call TRBJ2-3; maybe TRBD2 (6 bases). Germline lookup yields CDR1 GTSNPN and CDR2 SVGIG (reference sequence). Trimming removed 1 base at V and 2 bases at J, with 10 bases between. The CDR3 loop spans 14 amino acids. Here the CDR3 DNA reads TGTGCCTGGAGTGCCGGGGACTTCACAGATACGCAGTATTTT. This codes for CAWSAGDFTDTQYF. Complete variable domain (other parts from reference TRBV30 and TRBJ2-3): SQTIHQWPATLVQPVGSPLSLECTVEGTSNPNLYWYRQAAGRGLQLLFYSVGIGQISSEVPQNLSASRPQDRQFILSSKKLLLSDSGFYLCAWSAGDFTDTQYFGPGTRLTVL.

The chain has TRBV19 and TRBJ2-1; D possibly corresponds to TRBD2 (5 bases). V shed 10 bases and J shed 0 bases, with 19 bases lying between them. The V gene's germline CDR1 is LNHDA and CDR2 SQIVND (reference sequence). The CDR3 contains 16 residues. The CDR3 here is CATRSRTRSSYNEQFF. DNA of the CDR3: TGTGCCACCCGTTCGCGGACTCGAAGCTCCTACAATGAGCAGTTCTTC.

The rearrangement links TRBV18 to TRBJ1-3, with a weak D call TRBD1 (6 bases). V lost 5 bases and J 1 base, leaving 15 bases between the germline ends. This CDR3 comprises 16 residues. Germline CDR1 is KGHSH and CDR2 is LQKENI. The CDR3 bases are TGTGCCAGCTCAGTTAACAGGGACACTTCTGGAAACACCATATATTTT. Its translation: CASSVNRDTSGNTIYF.

The rearrangement uses TRBV30 and TRBJ1-1, with a tentative D call TRBD1 (5 bases). CDR1 and CDR2 (germline): GTSNPN, SVGIG (reference sequence). The CDR3 sequence is 12 residues long. V lost 4 bases and J lost 1, with 7 bases in between. The CDR3 sequence is CAWTGQNTEAFF. The CDR3 DNA sequence: TGTGCCTGGACAGGGCAGAACACTGAAGCTTTCTTT.

The rearrangement uses TRBV5-4 and TRBJ1-6, with 7 nucleotides matching TRBD1. CDR1 and CDR2 from the germline V gene are SGHNT and YYREEE (reference sequence). V dropped 4 bases and J dropped 7; count of bases not matched to a gene: 8. The CDR3 has 15 residues. CDR3 in amino acids: CASSPGTATNSPLHF. The DNA of the CDR3 is TGTGCCAGCAGCCCGGGGACAGCTACCAATTCACCCCTCCACTTT.

The chain uses TRBV30 and TRBJ1-1; D gene ambiguous. V was cut by 5 bases and J by 3 bases, with 7 bases left in between. Germline loops: CDR1 GTSNPN, CDR2 SVGIG (reference sequence). The CDR3 is 11 amino acids. Here the CDR3 reads CAWSTDTEAFF. As DNA, the CDR3 is TGTGCCTGGTCTACGGACACTGAAGCTTTCTTT.

The V and J genes are TRBV18 and TRBJ2-3; possible D gene TRBD1, 6 bases. The V gene lost 9 bases and the J gene lost 1 base, with 8 bases spanning the gap. CDR3 length equals 12 residues. Germline loops: CDR1 KGHSH, CDR2 LQKENI. The CDR3 protein is CASRQGTDTQYF. CDR3 bases: TGTGCCAGTCGACAGGGCACAGATACGCAGTATTTT. The full variable domain, rest sourced from reference TRBV18 and TRBJ2-3, is NAGVMQNPRHLVRRRGQEARLRCSPMKGHSHVYWYRQLPEEGLKFMVYLQKENIIDESGMPKERFSAEFPKEGPSILRIQQVVRGDSAAYFCASRQGTDTQYFGPGTRLTVL.

V and J are TRBV6-5 and TRBJ2-7; 8 bases map to TRBD1. The junction had 1 base not matched to a gene; V was cut back by 0 bases and J by 6 bases. Germline values: CDR1 MNHEY, CDR2 SVGAGI. The CDR3 has 13 residues. The CDR3 DNA sequence: TGTGCCAGCAGTTACTCCAGGGGGCTCGAGCAGTACTTC. Residues: CASSYSRGLEQYF.

This rearrangement joins TRBV19 to TRBJ1-3; D remains unclear. CDR1 and CDR2 (germline): LNHDA, SQIVND (reference sequence). The CDR3 consists of 12 residues. The ends were cut back, 8 bases at V and 4 bases at J, with 9 bases in the middle. CDR3 bases: TGTGCCAGTCCAAGCGGGGGAAACACCATATATTTT. Its protein is CASPSGGNTIYF.

The gene calls are TRBV29-1 and TRBJ1-4; D possibly corresponds to TRBD1 (5 bases). Trimming removed 7 bases from V and 4 bases from J, with 13 bases in between. Germline CDR1 reads SQVTM; CDR2 reads ANQGSEA. This CDR3 is 13 amino acids long. The CDR3 DNA sequence: TGCAGCGGACTGGGGGGACTTAATGAAAAACTGTTTTTT. It is translated as CSGLGGLNEKLFF.

V gene TRBV10-3 combines with J gene TRBJ1-1; TRBD1 matches at 7 bases. This CDR3 has 16 amino acids. The trim removed 2 bases at V and 6 bases at J, leaving 12 bases unmatched. Germline values: CDR1 ENHRY, CDR2 SYGVKD. The CDR3 nucleotides are TGTGCCATCAGTGAGCGGCCAGGGGGTGATGGCGCTGAAGCTTTCTTT. Its protein is CAISERPGGDGAEAFF.

The chain employs TRBV5-1 and TRBJ2-7, with TRBD2 matching over 7 bases. The CDR3 length is 14 residues. Germline V CDR1 and CDR2: SGHRS, YFSETQ. After removal of 7 bases from V and 1 base from J, the junction contained 8 bases not matched to a gene. The CDR3 sequence is CASGRGLNSYEQYF. The CDR3 DNA is TGCGCCAGCGGGAGGGGCCTAAATTCCTACGAGCAGTACTTC.

The chain carries TRBV4-3 and TRBJ1-6; D unclear. There are 14 residues in the CDR3. The V end was cut by 1 base, the J end by 7 bases, with 8 bases between. Germline CDR1 reads LGHNA; CDR2 reads YSLEER. The CDR3 nucleotides are TGCGCCAGCAGCCAAGCTCGAGCAAATTCACCCCTCCACTTT. As protein: CASSQARANSPLHF.

This sequence joins TRBV14 and TRBJ2-7; 7 bases align to TRBD2. With 2 bases clipped from V and 0 bases from J, the junction kept 4 bases outside the gene matches. Per the germline V gene, CDR1 is SGHDN and CDR2 is FVKESK. This CDR3 is built from 15 residues. CDR3 in amino acids: CASSQLGGGSYEQYF. The CDR3 DNA reads as TGTGCCAGCAGCCAATTGGGGGGGGGCTCCTACGAGCAGTACTTC.